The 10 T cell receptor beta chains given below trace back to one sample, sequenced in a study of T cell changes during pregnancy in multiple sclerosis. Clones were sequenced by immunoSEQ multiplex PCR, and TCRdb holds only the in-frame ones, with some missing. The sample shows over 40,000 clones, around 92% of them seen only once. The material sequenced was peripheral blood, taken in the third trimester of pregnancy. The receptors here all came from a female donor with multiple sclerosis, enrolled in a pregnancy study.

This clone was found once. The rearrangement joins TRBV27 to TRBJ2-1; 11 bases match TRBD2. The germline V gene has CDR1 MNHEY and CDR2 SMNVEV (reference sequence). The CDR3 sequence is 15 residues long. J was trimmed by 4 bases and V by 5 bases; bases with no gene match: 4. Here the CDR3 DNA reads TGTGCCAGCAGTCCGGGACTAGCGGTTTACAATGAGCAGTTCTTC. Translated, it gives CASSPGLAVYNEQFF.

CDR3 in amino acids: CASGGTDLYEQYF. Written as DNA, the CDR3 is TGTGCCAGCGGGGGGACAGACCTGTACGAGCAGTACTTC. The genes are TRBV11-3 and TRBJ2-7; tentatively, D is TRBD1 (7 bases). Between the trimmed V and J ends, which lost 8 bases and 4 bases, there was a span of 15 bases. Germline V lookup: CDR1 SGHNT, CDR2 YENEEA. CDR3 length: 13 residues.

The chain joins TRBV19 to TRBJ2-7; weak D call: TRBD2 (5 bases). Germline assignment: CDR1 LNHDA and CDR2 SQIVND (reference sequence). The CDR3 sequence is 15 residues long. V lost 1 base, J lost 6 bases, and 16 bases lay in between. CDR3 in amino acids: CASSIAGMNAREQYF. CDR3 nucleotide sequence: TGTGCCAGTAGTATAGCCGGGATGAACGCGCGCGAGCAGTACTTC.

CDR3 region: CASKKSGSPQNEQFF. The CDR3 DNA reads as TGTGCCAGCAAAAAAAGCGGGAGTCCACAGAATGAGCAGTTCTTC. This chain links TRBV27 with TRBJ2-1; the match to TRBD2 covers 8 bases. V dropped 7 bases and J dropped 7; count of bases not matched to a gene: 12. CDR3 length: 15 amino acids. Germline CDR1 reads MNHEY; CDR2 reads SMNVEV (reference sequence).

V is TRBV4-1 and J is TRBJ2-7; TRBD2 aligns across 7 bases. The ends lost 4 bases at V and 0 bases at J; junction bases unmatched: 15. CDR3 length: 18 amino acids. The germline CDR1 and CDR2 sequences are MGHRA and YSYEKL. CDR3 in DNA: TGCGCCAGCAGCCCCCGCCCCGTGGGAGGGGACCTCTCCTACGAGCAGTACTTC. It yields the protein CASSPRPVGGDLSYEQYF.

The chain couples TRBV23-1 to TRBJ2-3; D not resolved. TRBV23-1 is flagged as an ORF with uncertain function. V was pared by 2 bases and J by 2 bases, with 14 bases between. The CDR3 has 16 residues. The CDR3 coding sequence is TGCGCCAGCAGTCAAGAGAAACGCAGGCACACAGATACGCAGTATTTT. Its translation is CASSQEKRRHTDTQYF.

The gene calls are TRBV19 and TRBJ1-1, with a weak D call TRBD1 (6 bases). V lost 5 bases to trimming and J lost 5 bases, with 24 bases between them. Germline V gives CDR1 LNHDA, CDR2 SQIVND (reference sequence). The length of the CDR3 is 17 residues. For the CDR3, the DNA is TGTGCCAGTAGTTCCGACAGGTACCGGGTCAGGTGGACTGAAGCTTTCTTT. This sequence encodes CASSSDRYRVRWTEAFF. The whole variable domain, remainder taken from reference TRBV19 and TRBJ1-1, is DGGITQSPKYLFRKEGQNVTLSCEQNLNHDAMYWYRQDPGQGLRLIYYSQIVNDFQKGDIAEGYSVSREKKESFPLTVTSAQKNPTAFYLCASSSDRYRVRWTEAFFGQGTRLTVV.

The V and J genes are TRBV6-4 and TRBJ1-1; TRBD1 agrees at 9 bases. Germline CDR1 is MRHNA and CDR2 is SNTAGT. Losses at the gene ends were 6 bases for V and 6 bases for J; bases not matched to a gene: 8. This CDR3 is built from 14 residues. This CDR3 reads CASRRRQGEAEAFF. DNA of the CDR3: TGTGCCAGCAGAAGGAGACAGGGGGAGGCTGAAGCTTTCTTT.

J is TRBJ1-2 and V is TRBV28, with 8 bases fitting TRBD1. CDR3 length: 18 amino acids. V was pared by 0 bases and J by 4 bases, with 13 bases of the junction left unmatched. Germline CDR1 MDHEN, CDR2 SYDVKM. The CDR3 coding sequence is TGTGCCAGCAGTTTATGCCGGGACAGGACAACTTGTGGCTATGGCTACACCTTC. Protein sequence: CASSLCRDRTTCGYGYTF.

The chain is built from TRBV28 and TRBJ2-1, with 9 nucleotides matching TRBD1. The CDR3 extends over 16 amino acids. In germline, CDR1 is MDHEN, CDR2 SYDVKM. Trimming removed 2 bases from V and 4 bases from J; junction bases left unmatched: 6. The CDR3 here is CASSLPGQGEYNEQFF. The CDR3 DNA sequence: TGTGCCAGCAGTTTACCGGGACAGGGCGAATACAATGAGCAGTTCTTC.